Sequencing of this T cell receptor beta chain was carried out in a study of T cell repertoires in cytomegalovirus infection. As for the study in general: From public TCR beta signatures came an indication of both CMV infection and matching HLA type.

The study, taken as a whole, reports: Cumulated frequencies of public TCR beta families served to identify carriers of CMV plus the relevant HLA.

With regard to this clonotype: Its specificity is not known.

The V end lost 5 bases, the J end lost 2 bases, and 22 bases lay between the germline ends. Germline V gene data show CDR1 as SEHNR and CDR2 as FQNEAQ (reference sequence). The CDR3 totals 17 residues. TCRdb reprocessed the reads with MiXCR, giving one entry per CDR3 protein. The sample lists about 230,000 distinct CDR3 sequences; roughly 22% were seen once. The source of this sequence is a human donor in good health (CMV status not recorded). Some clones in this sample may be carry-over from other donors' samples. Sequencing input: CD8+ T cells from PBMCs. The V gene is TRBV7-9, the J gene TRBJ2-7; possible D gene TRBD2, 7 bases. DNA for the CDR3: TGTGCCAGCAGCCCCAAAAGGGGGGGGGCTACAACCTACGAGCAGTACTTC. Translated, it gives CASSPKRGGATTYEQYF.